The present T cell receptor (beta chain) was sequenced within a study of monozygotic twins with inflammatory bowel disease. Investigators extracted total RNA from whole blood and did not sort T cells. This CDR3 has 15 amino acids. Per germline, CDR1 SGHRS and CDR2 YFSETQ. TCRdb reanalyzed the 5' RACE reads, giving one entry per CDR3 protein sequence and no DNA. The specimen's table records around 380,000 distinct CDR3 sequences. This receptor was taken from a human donor with ulcerative colitis or Crohn's disease, or a healthy co-twin of an affected twin (not recorded which). Sequencing input: blood. The chain uses TRBV5-1 and TRBJ2-2; TCRdb's assignment of TRBD1 cannot be checked, as there is no DNA. The CDR3 protein is CASSFVGGSTGELFF.